A selection of T cell receptor beta chains follows, all from one sample in a study of blood T cell repertoires in COVID-19. Assay used: immunoSEQ multiplex PCR; TCRdb lists only in-frame clones, some missing. The sample consists of some 100,000 clones, about 88% of them appearing once. The material sequenced was peripheral blood. These receptors came from a woman of 80 years or more with active COVID-19. CDR3s include the opening cysteine and the closing phenylalanine or tryptophan. D genes are given only for firm matches. Only part of the rows carry a size: once, few, many, or a class if the clone is expanded.

CASRPDRGWNSPLHF	TGTGCCAGCAGGCCCGACAGGGGGTGGAATTCACCCCTCCACTTT	TRBV27	.	TRBD1	TRBJ1-6
CASSPSRQFSYEQYF	TGTGCCAGCAGCCCCTCTAGGCAGTTCTCCTACGAGCAGTACTTC	TRBV7-8	.	.	TRBJ2-7
CASRRTGGDSSYEQYF	TGTGCCAGCAGACGGACAGGGGGCGATAGCTCCTACGAGCAGTACTTC	TRBV7-8	.	TRBD1	TRBJ2-7
CASSPGLDSTDTQYF	TGTGCCAGCTCACCAGGTCTAGACAGCACAGATACGCAGTATTTT	TRBV18	.	.	TRBJ2-3
CASGGERSYEQYF	TGTGCGTCCGGGGGGGAGCGCTCCTACGAGCAGTACTTC	TRBV7-9	few	TRBD2	TRBJ2-7
CATSDFGSSSYNEQFF	TGTGCCACCAGTGACTTCGGGTCGAGCTCCTACAATGAGCAGTTCTTC	TRBV24-1	.	.	TRBJ2-1
CASSPNGGRISEKLFF	TGTGCCAGCTCACCAAATGGCGGGCGGATCAGTGAAAAACTGTTTTTT	TRBV18	.	.	TRBJ1-4
CSARWTLSQYF	TGCAGTGCTAGATGGACTTTATCGCAGTATTTT	TRBV20-1	.	.	TRBJ2-3
CASSQDPSGYEQYF	TGCGCCAGCAGCCAAGATCCTAGCGGGTACGAGCAGTACTTC	TRBV4-3	.	TRBD2	TRBJ2-7
CASSYGGRTFRTDTQYF	TGTGCCAGCAGTTACGGCGGGAGGACCTTTCGCACAGATACGCAGTATTTT	TRBV6-2/TRBV6-3	.	TRBD2	TRBJ2-3
CASSFGGPSSYNSPLHF	TGTGCCAGCAGTTTTGGTGGCCCTAGCTCCTATAATTCACCCCTCCACTTT	TRBV27	once	.	TRBJ1-6
CASSRGRGGVYEQYF	TGTGCCAGCAGCCGCGGGCGAGGGGGCGTATACGAGCAGTACTTC	TRBV5-4	.	TRBD1	TRBJ2-7
CASSPRAEGGELFF	TGCGCCAGCAGCCCTAGAGCGGAGGGGGGGGAGCTGTTTTTT	TRBV4-3	.	.	TRBJ2-2
CSVGRGRGGEWGEQFF	TGCAGCGTTGGCAGGGGGCGCGGTGGGGAGTGGGGTGAGCAGTTCTTC	TRBV29-1	.	TRBD1	TRBJ2-1